The next 29 T cell receptor beta chains were all read from a single sample in a study of T-cell reconstitution after alpha-beta-depleted transplantation in children. A library of TCRbeta sequences, prepared with unique molecular identifiers, was generated. TCRdb independently ran MiXCR on the PCR reads; one entry per CDR3 protein. The sample shows hundreds of thousands of distinct CDR3 sequences, 20% to 25% of them seen only once. The sequencing used PBMCs, mostly from graft donor cells, collected 360 days after TCRalphabeta/CD19-depleted stem cell transplant. These receptors were taken from a boy younger than two who had a stem cell transplant for acute myeloid leukemia, so the T cells may come from the graft donor.

The V gene is TRBV6-5, the J gene TRBJ1-5; TRBD1 matches at 9 bases. V was clipped by 0 bases and J by 2 bases; unmatched bases: 11. Germline assignment: CDR1 MNHEY and CDR2 SVGAGI. This CDR3 has 19 residues. The CDR3 sequence: CASSYSWVQGAKGNQPQHF. CDR3 DNA sequence: TGTGCCAGCAGTTACTCGTGGGTACAGGGGGCGAAGGGCAATCAGCCCCAGCATTTT.

The chain employs TRBV6-1 and TRBJ2-7; D might be TRBD1 (6 bases). In germline, CDR1 is MNHNS, CDR2 SASEGT. Trimming stripped 4 bases from V and 0 bases from J, with 13 bases between. The CDR3 is made up of 15 amino acids. The CDR3 loop reads CASSGQTGGSYEQYF. The DNA for the CDR3 is TGTGCCAGCAGTGGCCAGACAGGAGGCTCCTACGAGCAGTACTTC.

The chain combines TRBV6-2 or TRBV6-3 with TRBJ2-7; no reliable D call. CDR1 MNHEY and CDR2 SVGEGT come from the germline V gene. Between the trimmed V and J ends, which lost 2 bases and 2 bases, there was a span of 13 bases. The CDR3 is 15 residues long. As DNA, the CDR3 is TGTGCCAGCAGTTACGGAACAGCTCTTCCCTACGAGCAGTACTTC. The encoded protein is CASSYGTALPYEQYF.

The chain carries TRBV27 and TRBJ2-3; 9 bases align to TRBD2. V lost 4 bases, J lost 5 bases, and 10 bases stayed unmatched. The germline V gene has CDR1 MNHEY and CDR2 SMNVEV (reference sequence). The CDR3 covers 16 residues. The DNA for the CDR3 is TGTGCCAGCAGTTCCCGAGTAGCGGGGGAAGGAGATACGCAGTATTTT. It specifies CASSSRVAGEGDTQYF.

This clonotype has only a few counts. This chain links TRBV7-2 with TRBJ2-7; D unresolved. Germline assignment: CDR1 SGHTA and CDR2 FQGNSA. Deletions cut 2 bases from V and 0 bases from J, with 14 bases between. The CDR3 has 16 residues. CDR3 bases: TGTGCCAGCAGCTTATTCTACCTAGGATTCTCCTACGAGCAGTACTTC. Its protein product is CASSLFYLGFSYEQYF. Full variable domain (missing parts from reference TRBV7-2 and TRBJ2-7): GAGVSQSPSNKVTEKGKDVELRCDPISGHTALYWYRQSLGQGLEFLIYFQGNSAPDKSGLPSDRFSAERTGGSVSTLTIQRTQQEDSAVYLCASSLFYLGFSYEQYFGPGTRLTVT.

This chain connects TRBV10-1 to TRBJ2-7, with D tentatively TRBD1 (6 bases). CDR1 is WNHNN, CDR2 SYGVQD, per germline (reference sequence). Trimming pared 7 bases from V and 3 bases from J, leaving 10 bases between. The CDR3 sequence is 12 residues long. CDR3 region: CASKGRGYEQYV. CDR3 nucleotides: TGCGCCAGCAAGGGCAGGGGCTACGAGCAGTACGTC.

The V call is TRBV20-1, the J call TRBJ2-2; no definite D call. Germline CDR1 and CDR2: DFQATT and SNEGSKA (reference sequence). V was shortened by 0 bases and J by 1 base, with 9 bases between the two germline ends. The CDR3 length is 15 residues. The DNA of the CDR3 is TGCAGTGCTAGAGATCCGAGGCGGAACACCGGGGAGCTGTTTTTT. Its translation: CSARDPRRNTGELFF.

The genes are TRBV5-1 and TRBJ2-3; the D call may be TRBD1 or TRBD2 (5 bases each). Germline CDR1 and CDR2: SGHRS and YFSETQ. The CDR3 runs to 14 residues. Trimming left V 4 bases short and J 5 bases short, with 14 bases between. The CDR3 reads CASSAEGRGDTQYF. DNA for the CDR3: TGCGCCAGCAGCGCAGAGGGACGGGGAGATACGCAGTATTTT.

The genes are TRBV4-3 and TRBJ2-7; TRBD1 might be the D (5 bases). The CDR3 contains 16 residues. V shed 1 base and J shed 3 bases, with 16 bases lying between them. Germline V lookup: CDR1 LGHNA, CDR2 YSLEER. The CDR3 DNA follows: TGCGCCAGCAGCCAAGGTGTGGGCAGGGTAAACTACGAGCAGTACTTC. It translates to CASSQGVGRVNYEQYF.

V and J are TRBV29-1 and TRBJ1-5; D gene ambiguous. Deletions cut 7 bases from V and 3 bases from J, with 7 bases between. The CDR3 is made up of 11 amino acids. The germline CDR1 and CDR2 sequences are SQVTM and ANQGSEA. The CDR3 DNA reads TGCAGCGGTGGGGTCAATCAGCCCCAGCATTTT. It yields the protein CSGGVNQPQHF.

This clonotype occurred many times. The chain employs TRBV12-3 or TRBV12-4 and TRBJ2-7; either TRBD1 or TRBD2 may supply D (5 bases each). Trimming shortened V by 7 bases and J by 5 bases, and 15 bases separated the two germline ends. CDR3 size: 13 residues. The CDR3 DNA sequence: TGTGCCAGCACGGTGGCAGGGAGAGACGAGCAGTACGTC. Translating gives CASTVAGRDEQYV.

J is TRBJ1-5 and V is TRBV6-6, with D uncertain. The CDR3 has 12 amino acids. Germline V lookup: CDR1 MNHNY, CDR2 SVGAGI (reference sequence). Trimming removed 8 bases at V and 2 bases at J, with 7 bases between. This chain's CDR3 is CASDTRNQPQHF. CDR3 nucleotide sequence: TGTGCCAGCGACACTCGCAATCAGCCCCAGCATTTT.

Notes on this clonotype: A much larger clone lies one base from this, so it may be a read error. This chain's CDR3 is CASSLEGQKNTEAYF. DNA of the CDR3: TGCGCCAGCAGCTTGGAGGGCCAGAAGAACACTGAAGCTTACTTT. V and J are TRBV5-1 and TRBJ1-1; no clear D. Germline CDR1 SGHRS, CDR2 YFSETQ. This CDR3 is 15 amino acids long.

This clonotype was seen more than once but under ten times. This chain uses TRBV29-1 with TRBJ1-4, with a weak D call TRBD1 (6 bases). V gave up 4 bases and J gave up 2 bases, with 14 bases separating them. The CDR3 is 15 amino acids. Germline lookup yields CDR1 SQVTM and CDR2 ANQGSEA. The CDR3: CSVVQGQSTNEKLFF. CDR3 sequence (DNA): TGCAGCGTTGTTCAGGGGCAGAGCACTAATGAAAAACTGTTTTTT.

As regards this clonotype: This may stem from a read error, because a much larger clone lies one nucleotide away. V usage is TRBV10-3 and J usage is TRBJ2-7; 12 bases agree with TRBD2. Germline V lookup: CDR1 ENHRY, CDR2 SYGVKD. The CDR3 has 15 amino acids. CDR3 loop: CAISELAGGPHEQHF. Here the CDR3 DNA reads TGTGCCATCAGTGAGCTAGCGGGGGGGCCCCACGAGCAGCACTTC.

This clonotype was seen a few times. The chain uses TRBV29-1 and TRBJ2-1, with TRBD1 identical over 12 bases. Germline V gene sequence: CDR1 SQVTM, CDR2 ANQGSEA. V lost 2 bases to trimming and J lost 4 bases; unmatched junction nucleotides: 15. This CDR3 has 19 residues. In nucleotides, the CDR3 is TGCAGCGTTGAATTTCCGGGACAGGGGGCAGCGAGATGGTACAATGAGCAGTTCTTC. As protein: CSVEFPGQGAARWYNEQFF.

This clonotype was counted between two and nine times. This CDR3 reads CSARVVTNYGYTF. The CDR3 bases are TGCAGTGCTAGAGTGGTGACTAACTATGGCTACACCTTC. The chain has TRBV20-1 and TRBJ1-2; D is ambiguous. The V end lost 1 base, the J end lost 0 bases, and 6 bases lay between the germline ends. This CDR3 comprises 13 residues. Germline V gene lookup returns CDR1 DFQATT and CDR2 SNEGSKA (reference sequence).

The chain uses TRBV20-1 and TRBJ2-3, with no clear D. Germline values: CDR1 DFQATT, CDR2 SNEGSKA (reference sequence). This CDR3 has 15 residues. V shed 4 bases and J shed 2 bases, with 16 bases lying between them. The CDR3 here is CSATEWILSTDTQYF. CDR3 sequence (DNA): TGCAGTGCTACGGAGTGGATTCTCTCCACAGATACGCAGTATTTT.

This rearrangement joins TRBV7-2 to TRBJ2-5, with D perhaps assigned TRBD1 or TRBD2 (5 bases each). Trimming shortened V by 5 bases and J by 1 base, and 17 bases separated the two germline ends. CDR3 size: 16 residues. From germline, CDR1 is SGHTA and CDR2 FQGNSA. Written as DNA, the CDR3 is TGTGCCAGCAGCGACCACTTCGGGGCTCCCCAAGAGACCCAGTACTTC. Translation: CASSDHFGAPQETQYF.

The chain joins TRBV18 to TRBJ2-7; tentatively, D is TRBD2 (6 bases). CDR1 and CDR2 (germline): KGHSH, LQKENI. The CDR3 is 16 amino acids. V lost 0 bases, J lost 6 bases, and 18 bases lay in between. This CDR3 is CASSPPTVSGLGEQYF. CDR3 coding DNA: TGTGCCAGCTCACCACCGACAGTTAGCGGCCTAGGCGAGCAGTACTTC.

CDR3 nucleotide sequence: TGTGCCAGCATCAACGCCGGGACAGGGCCAAATGAGCAGTTCTTC. Translating gives CASINAGTGPNEQFF. The chain employs TRBV6-1 and TRBJ2-1, with 9 bases lining up with TRBD1. CDR3 length: 15 amino acids. Trimming removed 7 bases from V and 7 bases from J; junction bases left unmatched: 11. Looked up from germline, CDR1 is MNHNS and CDR2 is SASEGT.

Ten or more counts support this clonotype. The V call is TRBV4-1, the J call TRBJ2-7; D gene ambiguous. There are 18 residues in the CDR3. Trimming took off 1 base at V and 4 bases at J, with 23 bases between the two ends. Germline assignment: CDR1 MGHRA and CDR2 YSYEKL. The CDR3 region is CASSQAGETFGWGYEQYF. CDR3 nucleotide sequence: TGCGCCAGCAGCCAAGCTGGAGAGACTTTCGGTTGGGGTTACGAGCAGTACTTC.

The chain joins TRBV20-1 to TRBJ1-5; tentatively, D is TRBD1 (5 bases). Germline lookup yields CDR1 DFQATT and CDR2 SNEGSKA (reference sequence). The V end was cut by 6 bases, the J end by 3 bases, with 15 bases between. The CDR3 contains 14 residues. The CDR3 is CSAPGSTVNQPQHF. Here the CDR3 DNA reads TGCAGTGCCCCAGGGTCGACAGTCAATCAGCCCCAGCATTTT.

This clonotype is a singleton in its sample. The V call is TRBV20-1, the J call TRBJ2-5; possibly TRBD2 for D (6 bases). Per the germline V gene, CDR1 is DFQATT and CDR2 is SNEGSKA (reference sequence). Trimming cost V 6 bases and J 5 bases, with 13 bases left between them. The CDR3 covers 12 residues. The CDR3 protein is CSANRAGETQYF. The CDR3 DNA sequence: TGCAGTGCCAACCGGGCGGGGGAGACCCAGTACTTC.

This clonotype was recorded a few times. The chain combines TRBV20-1 with TRBJ2-3; D ambiguous. Trimming shortened V by 1 base and J by 4 bases, and 12 bases separated the two germline ends. CDR1 and CDR2 (germline): DFQATT, SNEGSKA (reference sequence). The CDR3 totals 14 residues. The CDR3 bases are TGCAGTGCTAGAGTAAGGCTAGTACCAGATACGCAGTATTTT. Its protein product is CSARVRLVPDTQYF.

The rearrangement uses TRBV11-2 and TRBJ2-5; D gene ambiguous. The CDR3 has 17 amino acids. Germline V lookup: CDR1 SGHAT, CDR2 FQNNGV. The V end lost 1 base, the J end lost 0 bases, and 15 bases lay between the germline ends. This CDR3 is CASSLAPRVSYQETQYF. CDR3 coding DNA: TGTGCCAGCAGCTTAGCCCCACGGGTCAGCTACCAAGAGACCCAGTACTTC.

This clonotype was recorded at least ten times. The rearrangement uses TRBV12-3 or TRBV12-4 and TRBJ2-3; 7 nucleotides match TRBD1. Trimming took 5 bases from V and 7 from J; bases not matched to a gene: 12. CDR3 length: 15 residues. CDR3 coding DNA: TGTGCCAGCAGTCTACAGGGGATTAGTAAGAATACGCAGTATTTT. Protein product: CASSLQGISKNTQYF.

The V and J genes are TRBV6-1 and TRBJ1-3; no clear D gene. Germline loops: CDR1 MNHNS, CDR2 SASEGT. The CDR3 runs 15 residues. V dropped 6 bases and J dropped 0 bases, with 12 bases sitting between them. The CDR3 nucleotides are TGTGCCAGCAGCCGAGCGGGTGACTCTGGAAACACCATATATTTT. Its translation: CASSRAGDSGNTIYF.

This clonotype has at least ten counts. The V and J genes are TRBV4-2 and TRBJ2-7; no clear D gene. V was trimmed by 3 bases and J by 5 bases, leaving 11 bases between them. Germline lookup yields CDR1 LGHNA and CDR2 YNFKEQ. This CDR3 comprises 13 residues. In DNA, the CDR3 is TGTGCCAGCAGCCAGTACGTAGACGACGAGCAGTACGTC. It translates to CASSQYVDDEQYV.